This TCR beta chain was observed in a study of TIL therapy for anti-PD-1-resistant metastatic lung cancer. Overall study context: Median tumor PD-L1 proportion score was roughly 5.4%.

Remarks on this clone: The target antigen is unknown.

CDR1 and CDR2 (germline): ENHRY, SYGVKD. This CDR3 is 17 amino acids long. V was pared by 11 bases and J by 3 bases, with 14 bases of the junction left unmatched. Study-level results: Many TIL product clones were absent from baseline tumor, suggesting clonal contraction.

The immunoSEQ assay was v3. Libraries were sequenced to 2 million to 2.5 million read pairs (survey) or about 5-6 million (deep). Some clones are missing from TCRdb's copy, which holds only in-frame ones; the method was immunoSEQ multiplex PCR. The sample consists of some 13,000 clones, approximately 72% of them appearing once. Time point: pre-treatment sample, taken before nivolumab and TIL therapy. Most excised metastases sampled were pleural nodules or supraclavicular lymph nodes. Patients then received nivolumab; progressors got lymphodepletion, TIL and IL-2. This TCR was sampled from a woman aged 25-80 years with non-small cell lung cancer. This material consisted of tumor tissue, taken at baseline. The rearrangement uses TRBV10-3 and TRBJ2-2; 11 nucleotides align to TRBD2. Here the CDR3 DNA reads TGTGCCGTGGGCGACGGGACTAGCGGAGTGGACACCGGGGAGCTGTTTTTT. It is translated as CAVGDGTSGVDTGELFF.